This T cell receptor beta chain was found in a study of T-cell memory formation after mild COVID-19. Study-wide points: Clones shrinking between day 15 and 85 showed a balanced CD4/CD8 split, and those that grew later tilted toward CD4+. Contracting CD4+ clones were located mainly in CM and EM, and CD8+ clones in EMRA.

The table lists this clonotype with a few counts. Its matching antigen is unknown. TCRdb independently ran MiXCR on the 5' RACE reads; one entry per CDR3 protein. This sample has roughly 350,000 distinct CDR3 sequences, with under 25% found just once. The sequenced sample was PBMCs or a T cell subset sorted from them (not recorded which). The source of this sequence is an adult woman who had mild COVID-19 (a few samples of this study predate the infection). Cell type and time point are not known.

The CDR3 loop reads CSVDQTGLEGEQYF. In nucleotides, the CDR3 is TGCAGCGTTGATCAGACAGGGCTCGAGGGCGAGCAGTACTTC. The chain couples TRBV29-1 to TRBJ2-7; 7 bases align to TRBD1. The CDR3 length is 14 residues. Germline trimming cut 3 bases from V and 6 bases from J; bases unmatched to any gene: 11. Germline V gene lookup returns CDR1 SQVTM and CDR2 ANQGSEA.